The 10 T cell receptor beta chains below all came from one sample that was sequenced in a study of CD8+ T cells in alopecia areata. Treatment indicated: oral pan-JAK inhibitor, 5-10 mg twice daily. Extraction of RNA preceded its reverse transcription into cDNA, which served as the sequencing template. Sequenced by immunoSEQ multiplex PCR; TCRdb stores in-frame clones only, minus some. The sample consists of 60,000 to 90,000 clones, around two thirds of them appearing once. The source material was CD8+ T cells sorted from blood, sampled at week 24, from a patient treated with tofacitinib. The receptors here all came from a human donor with alopecia areata.

The rearrangement uses TRBV5-1 and TRBJ2-5; TRBD2 aligns across 8 bases. The V gene end was trimmed by 0 bases and the J gene end by 4 bases; junction bases not matched to a gene: 11. The CDR3 length is 17 residues. Germline CDR1 is SGHRS and CDR2 is YFSETQ. CDR3 in DNA: TGCGCCAGCAGCTTGGCCGCGGTAGCGGGGCTGTCAGAGACCCAGTACTTC. This encodes CASSLAAVAGLSETQYF. Variable domain in full (rest from reference TRBV5-1 and TRBJ2-5): KAGVTQTPRYLIKTRGQQVTLSCSPISGHRSVSWYQQTPGQGLQFLFEYFSETQRNKGNFPGRFSGRQFSNSRSEMNVSTLELGDSALYLCASSLAAVAGLSETQYFGPGTRLLVL.

In this sample, this clone turned up a few times. The chain uses TRBV29-1 and TRBJ2-1; 10 positions agree with TRBD2. CDR1 is SQVTM and CDR2 is ANQGSEA in the germline V gene. V dropped 3 bases and J dropped 3; count of bases not matched to a gene: 5. The CDR3 covers 15 residues. The CDR3 protein is CSVEASGSLYNEQFF. CDR3 sequence (DNA): TGCAGCGTTGAGGCTAGCGGGAGCCTCTACAATGAGCAGTTCTTC.

V gene TRBV15 combines with J gene TRBJ2-7, with 10 bases identical to TRBD1. CDR1 and CDR2 from the germline V gene are LNHNV and YYDKDF (reference sequence). V trimming: 4 bases; J trimming: 13 bases; junction bases outside the gene matches: 16. The CDR3 is 15 residues long. The CDR3 nucleotides read TGTGCCACCAGCAACTACGAGGACAGGGGGTCCCTATTTTACTTC. This sequence encodes CATSNYEDRGSLFYF.

A few counts support this clone. V is TRBV29-1 and J is TRBJ1-1; D not resolved. Trimming pared 6 bases from V and 1 base from J, leaving 18 bases between. Germline V gene lookup returns CDR1 SQVTM and CDR2 ANQGSEA. This CDR3 region has 15 residues. This CDR3 is CSVPVWVSGNTEAFF. For the CDR3, the DNA is TGCAGCGTCCCAGTTTGGGTCTCTGGGAACACTGAAGCTTTCTTT.

The rearrangement joins TRBV29-1 to TRBJ2-7; 12 bases are shared with TRBD2. This CDR3 region has 14 residues. Germline V gives CDR1 SQVTM, CDR2 ANQGSEA. With V trimmed by 3 bases and J by 5 bases, 5 bases remained unmatched. The CDR3 DNA reads TGCAGCGTTGAGGGGACTAGCGGGCTCCACGAGCAGTACTTC. This codes for CSVEGTSGLHEQYF.

V usage is TRBV5-4 and J usage is TRBJ1-2, with 7 bases fitting TRBD1. This CDR3 has 18 residues. Trimming cost V 7 bases and J 7 bases; bases outside gene matches: 25. Germline loops: CDR1 SGHNT, CDR2 YYREEE (reference sequence). CDR3 residues: CASSPMGSTGDLLSGYTF. As DNA, the CDR3 is TGTGCCAGCTCCCCCATGGGAAGTACAGGGGACCTTCTATCTGGCTACACCTTC.

V and J are TRBV7-9 and TRBJ1-2; possibly TRBD1 for D (5 bases). V lost 8 bases and J lost 8, with 18 bases in between. Germline CDR1 SEHNR, CDR2 FQNEAQ (reference sequence). This CDR3 is 13 amino acids long. CDR3 in amino acids: CASDGGWGNGYTF. DNA of the CDR3: TGTGCCAGCGACGGGGGATGGGGAAACGGCTACACCTTC.

This clone showed up just a few times. CDR3 nucleotides: TGCGCCAGCAGCCAAGATTCGGAGAACACCGGGGAGCTGTTTTTT. Translated: CASSQDSENTGELFF. The chain links TRBV4-1 to TRBJ2-2; the D is unclear. This CDR3 comprises 15 residues. Germline CDR1 MGHRA, CDR2 YSYEKL. Trimming removed 0 bases at V and 1 base at J, with 6 bases between.

The CDR3 sequence is CSVDEGFGGYTF. As DNA, the CDR3 is TGCAGCGTTGATGAGGGTTTCGGCGGCTACACCTTC. The rearrangement uses TRBV29-1 and TRBJ1-2; D is unresolved. V lost 3 bases and J 8 bases, leaving 13 bases between the germline ends. Germline CDR1 reads SQVTM; CDR2 reads ANQGSEA. The CDR3 loop spans 12 amino acids.

The chain joins TRBV19 to TRBJ1-1; 7 bases align to TRBD1. CDR1 is LNHDA, CDR2 SQIVND, per germline (reference sequence). Germline trimming cut 8 bases from V and 6 bases from J; bases unmatched to any gene: 9. The CDR3 is made up of 13 amino acids. In DNA form, the CDR3 reads TGTGCCAGTCGGGACAGTGAACTTGCTGAAGCTTTCTTT. This codes for CASRDSELAEAFF.